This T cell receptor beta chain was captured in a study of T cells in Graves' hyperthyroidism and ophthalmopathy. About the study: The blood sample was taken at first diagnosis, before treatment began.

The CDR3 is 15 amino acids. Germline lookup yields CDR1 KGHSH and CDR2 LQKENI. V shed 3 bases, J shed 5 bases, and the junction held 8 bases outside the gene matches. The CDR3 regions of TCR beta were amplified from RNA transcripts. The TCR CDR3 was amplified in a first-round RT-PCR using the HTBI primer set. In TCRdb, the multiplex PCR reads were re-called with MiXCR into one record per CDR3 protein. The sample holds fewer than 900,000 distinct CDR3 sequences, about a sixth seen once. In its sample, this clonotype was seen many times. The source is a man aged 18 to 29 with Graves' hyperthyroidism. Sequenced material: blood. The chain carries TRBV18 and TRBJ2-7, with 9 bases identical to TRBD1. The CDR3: CASSPGTGGADEQYF. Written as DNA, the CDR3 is TGTGCCAGCTCACCGGGAACAGGGGGCGCCGACGAGCAGTACTTC.